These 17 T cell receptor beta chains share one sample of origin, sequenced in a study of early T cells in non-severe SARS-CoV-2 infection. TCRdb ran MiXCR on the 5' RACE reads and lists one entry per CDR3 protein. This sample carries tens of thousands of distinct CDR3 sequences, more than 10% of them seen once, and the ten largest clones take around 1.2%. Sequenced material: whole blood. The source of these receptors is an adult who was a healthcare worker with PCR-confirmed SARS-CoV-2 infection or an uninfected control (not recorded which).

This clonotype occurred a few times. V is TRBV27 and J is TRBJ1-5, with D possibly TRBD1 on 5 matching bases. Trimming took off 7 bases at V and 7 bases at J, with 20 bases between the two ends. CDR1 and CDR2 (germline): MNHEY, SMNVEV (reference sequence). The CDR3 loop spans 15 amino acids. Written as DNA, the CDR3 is TGTGCCAGCACCCCAAGGGGCAGTACGGGGCAGCCCCAGCATTTT. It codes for CASTPRGSTGQPQHF.

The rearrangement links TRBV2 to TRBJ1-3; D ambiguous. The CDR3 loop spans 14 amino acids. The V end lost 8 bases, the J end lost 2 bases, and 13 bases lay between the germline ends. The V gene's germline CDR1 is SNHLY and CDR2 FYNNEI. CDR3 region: CASVSNPPGNTIYF. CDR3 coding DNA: TGTGCCAGCGTGTCGAACCCCCCTGGAAACACCATATATTTT.

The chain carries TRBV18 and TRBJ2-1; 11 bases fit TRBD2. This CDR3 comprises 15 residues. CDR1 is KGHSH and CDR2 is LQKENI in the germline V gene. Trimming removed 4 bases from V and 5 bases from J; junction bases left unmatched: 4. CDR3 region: CASSQLAGGDNEQFF. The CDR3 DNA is TGTGCCAGCTCACAATTAGCGGGAGGGGACAATGAGCAGTTCTTC.

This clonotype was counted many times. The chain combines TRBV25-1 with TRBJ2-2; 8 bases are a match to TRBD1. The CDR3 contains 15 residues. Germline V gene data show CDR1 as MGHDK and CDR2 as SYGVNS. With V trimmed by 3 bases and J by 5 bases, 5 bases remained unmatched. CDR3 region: CASSDDRGRTGELFF. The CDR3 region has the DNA TGTGCCAGCAGTGACGACAGGGGTAGGACCGGGGAGCTGTTTTTT.

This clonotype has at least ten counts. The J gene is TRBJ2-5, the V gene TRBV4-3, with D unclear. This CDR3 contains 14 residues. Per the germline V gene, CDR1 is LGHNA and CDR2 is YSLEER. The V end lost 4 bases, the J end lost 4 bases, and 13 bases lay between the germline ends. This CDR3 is CASSPYVFGETQYF. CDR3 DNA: TGCGCCAGCAGCCCCTACGTGTTCGGAGAGACCCAGTACTTC.

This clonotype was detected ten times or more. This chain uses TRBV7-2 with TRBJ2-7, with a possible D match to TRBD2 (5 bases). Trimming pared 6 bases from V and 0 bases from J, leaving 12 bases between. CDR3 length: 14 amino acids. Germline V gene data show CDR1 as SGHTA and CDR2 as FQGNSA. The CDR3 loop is CASRRTRSSYEQYF. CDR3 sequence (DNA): TGTGCCAGCAGGAGGACTCGAAGCTCCTACGAGCAGTACTTC.

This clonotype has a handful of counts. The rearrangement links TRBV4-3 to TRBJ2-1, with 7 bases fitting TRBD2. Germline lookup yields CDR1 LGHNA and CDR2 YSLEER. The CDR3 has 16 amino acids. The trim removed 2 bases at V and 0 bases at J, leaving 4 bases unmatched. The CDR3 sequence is CASSQRVAGSYNEQFF. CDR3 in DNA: TGCGCCAGCAGCCAAAGAGTAGCGGGCTCCTACAATGAGCAGTTCTTC.

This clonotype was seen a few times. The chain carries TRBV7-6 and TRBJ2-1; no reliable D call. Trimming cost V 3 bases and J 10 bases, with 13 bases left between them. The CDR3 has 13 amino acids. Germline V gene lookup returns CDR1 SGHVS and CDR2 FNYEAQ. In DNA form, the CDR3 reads TGTGCCAGCAGCTTCGGGCCCATCTGGGAGCAGTTCTTC. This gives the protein CASSFGPIWEQFF.

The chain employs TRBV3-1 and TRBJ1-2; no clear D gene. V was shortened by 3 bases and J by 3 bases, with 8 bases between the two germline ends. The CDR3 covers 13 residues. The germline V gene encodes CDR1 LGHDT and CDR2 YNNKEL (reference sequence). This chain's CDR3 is CASSHSGDYGYTF. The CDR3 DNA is TGTGCCAGCAGCCATAGCGGGGACTATGGCTACACCTTC.

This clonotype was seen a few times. CDR3 DNA: TGTGCCAGCAGCTTGAGAAGCCACTCTGGAAACACCATATATTTT. Its translation: CASSLRSHSGNTIYF. J is TRBJ1-3 and V is TRBV7-2; D uncertain. The CDR3 runs to 15 residues. V lost 3 bases to trimming and J lost 0 bases, with 9 bases between them. Germline V gene sequence: CDR1 SGHTA, CDR2 FQGNSA.

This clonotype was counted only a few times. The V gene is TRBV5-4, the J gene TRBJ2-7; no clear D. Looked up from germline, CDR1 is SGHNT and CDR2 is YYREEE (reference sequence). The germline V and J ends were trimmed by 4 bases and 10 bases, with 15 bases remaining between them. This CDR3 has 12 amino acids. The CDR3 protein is CASSMIDGPQYF. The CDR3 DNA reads TGTGCCAGCAGCATGATTGACGGGCCCCAGTACTTC.

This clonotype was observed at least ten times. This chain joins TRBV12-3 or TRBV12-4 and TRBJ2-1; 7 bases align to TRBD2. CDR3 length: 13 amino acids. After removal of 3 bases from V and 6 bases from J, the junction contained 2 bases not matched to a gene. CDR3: CASSFAGVNEQFF. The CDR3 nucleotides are TGTGCCAGCAGTTTCGCGGGGGTCAATGAGCAGTTCTTC.

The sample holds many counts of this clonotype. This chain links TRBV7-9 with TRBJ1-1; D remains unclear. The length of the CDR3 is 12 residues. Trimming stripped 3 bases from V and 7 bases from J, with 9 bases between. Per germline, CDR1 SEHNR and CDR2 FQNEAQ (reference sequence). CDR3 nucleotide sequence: TGTGCCAGCAGCTTGAACAGTTATGAAGCTTTCTTT. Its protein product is CASSLNSYEAFF.

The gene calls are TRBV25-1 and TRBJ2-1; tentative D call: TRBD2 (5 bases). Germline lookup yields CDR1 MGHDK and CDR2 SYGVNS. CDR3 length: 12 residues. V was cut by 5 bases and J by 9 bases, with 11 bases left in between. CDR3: CASSLLGLEQFF. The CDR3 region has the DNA TGTGCCAGCAGTCTTTTAGGACTTGAGCAGTTCTTC.

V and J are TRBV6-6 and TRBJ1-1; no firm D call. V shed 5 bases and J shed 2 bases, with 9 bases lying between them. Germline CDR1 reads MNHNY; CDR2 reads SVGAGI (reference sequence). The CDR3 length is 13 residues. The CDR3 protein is CASSPDPNTEAFF. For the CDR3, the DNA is TGTGCCAGCAGTCCGGACCCCAACACTGAAGCTTTCTTT.

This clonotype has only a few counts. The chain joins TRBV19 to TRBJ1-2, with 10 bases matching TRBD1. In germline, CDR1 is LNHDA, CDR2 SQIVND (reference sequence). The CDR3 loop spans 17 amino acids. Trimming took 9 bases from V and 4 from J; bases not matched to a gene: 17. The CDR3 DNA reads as TGTGCCAGCCACCAGGGTCGGGACAGGGGTTGGGGCTATGGCTACACCTTC. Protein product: CASHQGRDRGWGYGYTF. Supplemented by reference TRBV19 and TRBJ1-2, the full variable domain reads DGGITQSPKYLFRKEGQNVTLSCEQNLNHDAMYWYRQDPGQGLRLIYYSQIVNDFQKGDIAEGYSVSREKKESFPLTVTSAQKNPTAFYLCASHQGRDRGWGYGYTFGSGTRLTVV.

CDR3 DNA: TGCAGTGCTAGCGTCTTAGGCCCGCTAGCGGGGGGAGATACGCAGTATTTT. Its translation: CSASVLGPLAGGDTQYF. The gene calls are TRBV20-1 and TRBJ2-3, with 11 bases aligning to TRBD2. V was pared by 3 bases and J by 5 bases, with 13 bases of the junction left unmatched. The CDR3 extends over 17 amino acids. Germline loops: CDR1 DFQATT, CDR2 SNEGSKA (reference sequence).